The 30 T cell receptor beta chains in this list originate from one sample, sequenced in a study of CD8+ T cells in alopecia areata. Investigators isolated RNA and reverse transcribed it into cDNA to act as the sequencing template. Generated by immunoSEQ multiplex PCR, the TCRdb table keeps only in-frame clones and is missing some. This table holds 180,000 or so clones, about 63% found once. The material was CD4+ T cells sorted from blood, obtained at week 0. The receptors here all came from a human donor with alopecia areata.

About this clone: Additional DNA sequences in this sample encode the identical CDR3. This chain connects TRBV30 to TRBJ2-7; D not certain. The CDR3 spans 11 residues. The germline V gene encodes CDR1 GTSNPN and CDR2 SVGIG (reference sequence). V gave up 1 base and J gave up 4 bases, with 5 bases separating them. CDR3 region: CAWSGLYEQYF. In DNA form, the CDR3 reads TGTGCCTGGAGTGGACTTTACGAGCAGTACTTC.

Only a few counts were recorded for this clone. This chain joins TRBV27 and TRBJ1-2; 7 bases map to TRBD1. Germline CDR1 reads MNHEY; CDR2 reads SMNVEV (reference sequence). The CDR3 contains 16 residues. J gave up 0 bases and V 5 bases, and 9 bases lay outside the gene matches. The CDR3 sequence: CASSPQGTDANYGYTF. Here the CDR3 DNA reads TGTGCCAGCAGTCCTCAAGGGACAGACGCTAACTATGGCTACACCTTC.

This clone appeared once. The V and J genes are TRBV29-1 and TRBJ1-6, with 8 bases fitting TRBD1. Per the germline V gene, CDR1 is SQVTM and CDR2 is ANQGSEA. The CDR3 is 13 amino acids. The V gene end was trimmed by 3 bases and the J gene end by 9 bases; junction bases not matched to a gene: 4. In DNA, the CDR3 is TGCAGCGTTGAGGGACAGGCGGGTTCACCCCTCCACTTT. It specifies CSVEGQAGSPLHF.

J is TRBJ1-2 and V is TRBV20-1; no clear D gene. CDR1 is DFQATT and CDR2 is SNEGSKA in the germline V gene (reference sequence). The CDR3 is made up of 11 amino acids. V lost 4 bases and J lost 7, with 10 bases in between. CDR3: CSATPRGGYTF. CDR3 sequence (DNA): TGCAGTGCTACTCCCCGGGGTGGCTACACCTTC.

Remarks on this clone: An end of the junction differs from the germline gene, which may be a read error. The CDR3 DNA follows: TGTGCCAGCAGTTTAGGAGCGGTAGAGACCCAGTACTTC. Its translation is CASSLGAVETQYF. The genes are TRBV7-2 and TRBJ2-5; tentatively, D is TRBD2 (5 bases). From germline, CDR1 is SGHTA and CDR2 FQGNSA. The CDR3 spans 13 residues.

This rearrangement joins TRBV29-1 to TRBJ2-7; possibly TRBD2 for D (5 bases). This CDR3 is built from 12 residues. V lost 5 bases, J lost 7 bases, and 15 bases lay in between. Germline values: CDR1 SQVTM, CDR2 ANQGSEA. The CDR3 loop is CSVNRGLGEQYF. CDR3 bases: TGCAGCGTTAACCGGGGTTTGGGGGAGCAGTACTTC.

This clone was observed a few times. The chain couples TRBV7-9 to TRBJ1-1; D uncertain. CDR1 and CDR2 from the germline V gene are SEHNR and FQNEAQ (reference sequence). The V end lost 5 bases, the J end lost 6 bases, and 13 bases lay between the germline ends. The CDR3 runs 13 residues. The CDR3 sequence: CASSAHEGAEAFF. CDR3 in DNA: TGTGCCAGCAGCGCCCATGAGGGTGCTGAAGCTTTCTTT.

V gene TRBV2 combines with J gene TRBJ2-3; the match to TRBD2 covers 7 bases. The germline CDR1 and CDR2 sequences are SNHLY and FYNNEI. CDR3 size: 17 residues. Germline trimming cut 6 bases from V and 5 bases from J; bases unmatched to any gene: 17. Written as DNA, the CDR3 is TGTGCCAGCAGAGATTGGACTAGGAACTTAGACGGAGATACGCAGTATTTT. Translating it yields CASRDWTRNLDGDTQYF.

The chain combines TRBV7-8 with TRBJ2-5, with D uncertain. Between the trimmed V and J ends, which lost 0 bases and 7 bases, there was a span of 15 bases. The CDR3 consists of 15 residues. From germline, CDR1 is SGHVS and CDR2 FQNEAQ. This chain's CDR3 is CASSLAGLVVSTQYF. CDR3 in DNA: TGTGCCAGCAGCTTAGCCGGCCTTGTAGTTTCGACCCAGTACTTC.

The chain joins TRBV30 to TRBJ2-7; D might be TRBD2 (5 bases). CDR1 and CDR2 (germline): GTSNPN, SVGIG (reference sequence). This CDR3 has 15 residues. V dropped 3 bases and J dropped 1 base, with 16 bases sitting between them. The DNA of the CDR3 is TGTGCCTGGAGGGCCGCGCGGGTACGATCCTACGAGCAGTACTTC. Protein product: CAWRAARVRSYEQYF.

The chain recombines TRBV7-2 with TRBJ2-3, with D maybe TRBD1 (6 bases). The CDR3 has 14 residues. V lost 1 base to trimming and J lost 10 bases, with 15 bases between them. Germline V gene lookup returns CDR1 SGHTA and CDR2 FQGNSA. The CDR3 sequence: CASSLGEGGWAQYF. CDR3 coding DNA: TGTGCCAGCAGCTTAGGTGAAGGGGGTTGGGCGCAGTATTTT.

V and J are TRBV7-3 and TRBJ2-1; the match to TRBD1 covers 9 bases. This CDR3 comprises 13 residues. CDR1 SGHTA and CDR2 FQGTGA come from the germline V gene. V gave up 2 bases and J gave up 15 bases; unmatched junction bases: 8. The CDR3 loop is CASSLDPTGGLFF. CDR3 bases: TGTGCCAGCAGCTTAGACCCGACAGGGGGGTTGTTCTTC.

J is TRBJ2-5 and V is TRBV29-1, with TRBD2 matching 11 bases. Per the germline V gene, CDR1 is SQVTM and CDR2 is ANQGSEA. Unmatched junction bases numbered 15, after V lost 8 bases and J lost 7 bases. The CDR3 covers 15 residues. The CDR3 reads CSFPPVAGGLGTQYF. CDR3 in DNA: TGCAGCTTTCCCCCTGTAGCGGGGGGGCTCGGGACCCAGTACTTC.

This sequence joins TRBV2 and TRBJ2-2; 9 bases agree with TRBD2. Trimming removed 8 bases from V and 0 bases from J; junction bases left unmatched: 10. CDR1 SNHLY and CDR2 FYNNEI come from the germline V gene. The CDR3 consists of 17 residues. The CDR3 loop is CASGAGGSRPNTGELFF. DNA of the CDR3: TGTGCCAGCGGGGCGGGGGGGTCCCGCCCGAACACCGGGGAGCTGTTTTTT.

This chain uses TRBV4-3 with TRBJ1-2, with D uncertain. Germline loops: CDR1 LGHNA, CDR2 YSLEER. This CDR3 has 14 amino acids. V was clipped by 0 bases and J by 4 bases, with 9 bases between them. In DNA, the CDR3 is TGCGCCAGCAGCCAAGAGGGCAGCACCTATGGCTACACCTTC. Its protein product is CASSQEGSTYGYTF.

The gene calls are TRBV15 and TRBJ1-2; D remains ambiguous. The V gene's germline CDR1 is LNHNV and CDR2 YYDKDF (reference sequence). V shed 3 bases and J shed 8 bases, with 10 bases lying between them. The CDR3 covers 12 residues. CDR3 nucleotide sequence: TGTGCCACCAGCAGGGAGATCGGGGGCTACACCTTC. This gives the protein CATSREIGGYTF.

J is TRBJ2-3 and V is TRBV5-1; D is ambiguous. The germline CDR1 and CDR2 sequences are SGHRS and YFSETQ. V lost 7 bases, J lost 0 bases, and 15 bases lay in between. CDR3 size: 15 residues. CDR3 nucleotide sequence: TGCGCCAGCCACAGCATTATCCGGAGCACAGATACGCAGTATTTT. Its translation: CASHSIIRSTDTQYF.

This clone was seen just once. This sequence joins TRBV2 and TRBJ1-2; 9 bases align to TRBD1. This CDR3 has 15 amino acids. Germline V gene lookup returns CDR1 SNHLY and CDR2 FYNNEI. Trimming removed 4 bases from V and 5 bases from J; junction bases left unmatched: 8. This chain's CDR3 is CASSGGTGSSYGYTF. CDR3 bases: TGTGCCAGCAGTGGCGGGACAGGGTCGTCATATGGCTACACCTTC.

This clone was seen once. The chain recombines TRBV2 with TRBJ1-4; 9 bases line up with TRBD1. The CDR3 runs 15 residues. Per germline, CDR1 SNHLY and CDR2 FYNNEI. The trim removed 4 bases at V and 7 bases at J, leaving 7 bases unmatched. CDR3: CASSGAGTGREKLFF. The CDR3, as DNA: TGTGCCAGCAGTGGAGCCGGGACAGGGCGTGAAAAACTGTTTTTT.

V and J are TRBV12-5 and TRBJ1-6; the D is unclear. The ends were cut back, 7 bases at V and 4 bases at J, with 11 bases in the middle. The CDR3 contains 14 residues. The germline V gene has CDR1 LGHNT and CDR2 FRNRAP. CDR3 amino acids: CASAPIGYNSPLHF. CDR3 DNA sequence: TGTGCTAGTGCCCCCATTGGGTATAATTCACCCCTCCACTTT.

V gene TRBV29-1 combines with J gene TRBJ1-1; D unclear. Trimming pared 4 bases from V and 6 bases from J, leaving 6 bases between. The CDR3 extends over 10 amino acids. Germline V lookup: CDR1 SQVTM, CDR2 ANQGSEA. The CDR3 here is CSVANPEAFF. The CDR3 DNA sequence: TGCAGCGTTGCAAATCCTGAAGCTTTCTTT.

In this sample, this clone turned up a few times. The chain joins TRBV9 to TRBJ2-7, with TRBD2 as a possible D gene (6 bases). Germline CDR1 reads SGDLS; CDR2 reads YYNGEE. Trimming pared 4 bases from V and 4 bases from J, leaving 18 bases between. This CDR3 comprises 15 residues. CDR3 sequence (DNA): TGTGCCAGCAGCCCCACTCAGGGAGGAACATACGAGCAGTACTTC. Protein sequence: CASSPTQGGTYEQYF.

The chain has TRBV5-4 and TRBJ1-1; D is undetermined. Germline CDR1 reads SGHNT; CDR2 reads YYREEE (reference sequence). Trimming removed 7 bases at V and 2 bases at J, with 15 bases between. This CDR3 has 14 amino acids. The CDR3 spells CASFPRGVNTEAFF. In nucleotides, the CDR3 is TGTGCCAGCTTCCCCCGCGGGGTTAACACTGAAGCTTTCTTT.

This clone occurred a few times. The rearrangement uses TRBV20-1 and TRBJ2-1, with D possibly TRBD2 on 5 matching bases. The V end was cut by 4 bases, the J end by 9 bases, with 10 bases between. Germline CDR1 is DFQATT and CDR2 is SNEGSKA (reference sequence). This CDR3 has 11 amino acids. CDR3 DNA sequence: TGCAGTGCTACCCGAGGGAGTGAGCAGTTCTTC. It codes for CSATRGSEQFF.

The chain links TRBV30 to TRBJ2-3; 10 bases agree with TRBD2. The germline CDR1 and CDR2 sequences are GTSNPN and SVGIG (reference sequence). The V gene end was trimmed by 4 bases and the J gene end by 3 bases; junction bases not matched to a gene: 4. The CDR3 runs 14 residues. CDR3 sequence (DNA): TGTGCCTGGAATCCGGGACTAGCGACAGATACGCAGTATTTT. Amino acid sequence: CAWNPGLATDTQYF.

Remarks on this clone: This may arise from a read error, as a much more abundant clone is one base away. As DNA, the CDR3 is TGTGCCAGCAGTTTAACAGGGGGCTCCTACGAGCAGTACTTC. It is translated as CASSLTGGSYEQYF. This chain connects TRBV28 to TRBJ2-7; TRBD1 aligns across 8 bases. Trimming cost V 2 bases and J 0 bases; bases outside gene matches: 0. Looked up from germline, CDR1 is MDHEN and CDR2 is SYDVKM. This CDR3 contains 14 residues. The full variable domain, with the rest looked up from reference TRBV28 and TRBJ2-7, is DVKVTQSSRYLVKRTGEKVFLECVQDMDHENMFWYRQDPGLGLRLIYFSYDVKMKEKGDIPEGYSVSREKKERFSLILESASTNQTSMYLCASSLTGGSYEQYFGPGTRLTVT.

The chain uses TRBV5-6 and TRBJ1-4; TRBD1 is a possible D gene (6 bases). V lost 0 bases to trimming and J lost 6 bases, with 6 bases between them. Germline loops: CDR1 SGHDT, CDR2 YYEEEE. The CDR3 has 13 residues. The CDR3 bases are TGTGCCAGCAGCTTGGAGGGGGATGAAAAACTGTTTTTT. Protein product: CASSLEGDEKLFF. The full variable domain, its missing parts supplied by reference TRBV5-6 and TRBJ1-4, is DAGVTQSPTHLIKTRGQQVTLRCSPKSGHDTVSWYQQALGQGPQFIFQYYEEEERQRGNFPDRFSGHQFPNYSSELNVNALLLGDSALYLCASSLEGDEKLFFGSGTQLSVL.

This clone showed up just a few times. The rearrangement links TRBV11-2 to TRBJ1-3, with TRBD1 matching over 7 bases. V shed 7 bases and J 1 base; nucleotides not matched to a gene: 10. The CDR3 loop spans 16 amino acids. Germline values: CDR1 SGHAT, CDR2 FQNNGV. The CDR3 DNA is TGTGCCAGCACCAATGACAGGGCTGTTTCTGGAAACACCATATATTTT. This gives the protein CASTNDRAVSGNTIYF.

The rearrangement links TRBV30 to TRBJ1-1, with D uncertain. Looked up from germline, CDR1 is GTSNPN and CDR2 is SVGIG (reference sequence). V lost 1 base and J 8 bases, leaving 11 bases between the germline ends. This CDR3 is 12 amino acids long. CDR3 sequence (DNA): TGTGCCTGGAGTGCGACGCTAGGAGAAGCTTTCTTT. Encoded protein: CAWSATLGEAFF.

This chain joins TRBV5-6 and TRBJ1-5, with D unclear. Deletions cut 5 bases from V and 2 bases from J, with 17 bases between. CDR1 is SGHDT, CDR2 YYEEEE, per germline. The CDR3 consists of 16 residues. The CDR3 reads CASSIRMGNGNQPQHF. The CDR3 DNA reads TGTGCCAGCAGTATCCGGATGGGGAATGGCAATCAGCCCCAGCATTTT.